The 17 T cell receptor beta chains listed next were all sequenced from one sample in a study of blood T cell repertoires in COVID-19. TCRdb's copy holds only in-frame clones and misses some; the assay was immunoSEQ multiplex PCR. Counted here are some 86,000 clones, approximately 80% occurring once; the ten biggest clones make up 25% to 40%. The source material was peripheral blood. These receptors were taken from an elderly woman with active or convalescent COVID-19.

This clone was observed once. This rearrangement joins TRBV10-2 to TRBJ1-6, with TRBD1 identical over 8 bases. Germline trimming cut 3 bases from V and 9 bases from J; bases unmatched to any gene: 7. CDR3 length: 15 amino acids. The germline V gene encodes CDR1 WSHSY and CDR2 SAAADI. The CDR3 DNA sequence: TGCGCCAGCAGTGAATCTAGGACAGGGAGTTCACCCCTCCACTTT. Amino acid sequence: CASSESRTGSSPLHF.

The chain recombines TRBV5-6 with TRBJ2-3; 9 bases are shared with TRBD1. The germline V gene encodes CDR1 SGHDT and CDR2 YYEEEE. This CDR3 contains 15 residues. V was clipped by 4 bases and J by 3 bases; unmatched bases: 6. The CDR3 spells CASSKWTGETDTQYF. CDR3 DNA sequence: TGTGCCAGCAGCAAATGGACAGGGGAAACAGATACGCAGTATTTT.

This chain joins TRBV12-3 or TRBV12-4 and TRBJ1-2; maybe TRBD1 (5 bases). The CDR3 extends over 13 amino acids. V lost 6 bases, J lost 5 bases, and 13 bases lay in between. The CDR3 here is CASRPGGGYGYTF. The CDR3 nucleotides read TGTGCCAGCAGGCCGGGCGGGGGATATGGCTACACCTTC.

The V call is TRBV2, the J call TRBJ1-4, with a weak D call TRBD1 (5 bases). Germline loops: CDR1 SNHLY, CDR2 FYNNEI. Trimming pared 6 bases from V and 8 bases from J, leaving 13 bases between. The CDR3 covers 13 residues. Here the CDR3 DNA reads TGTGCCAGCAGAGAGACAGCTACCGAAAAACTGTTTTTT. Amino acids: CASRETATEKLFF.

The chain employs TRBV7-9 and TRBJ2-1; no clear D gene. V lost 5 bases, J lost 8 bases, and 10 bases lay in between. The CDR3 length is 12 residues. Germline-derived CDR1 and CDR2 are SEHNR and FQNEAQ (reference sequence). The CDR3 here is CASSAYSHEQFF. As DNA, the CDR3 is TGTGCCAGCAGCGCGTACAGCCATGAGCAGTTCTTC.

The rearrangement links TRBV3-1 (or the pseudogene TRBV3-2) to TRBJ2-5, with 11 bases aligning to TRBD2. The V and J ends lost 3 bases and 0 bases, in that order; junction bases with no gene match: 3. CDR1 and CDR2 from the germline V gene are LGHDT and YNNKEL (reference sequence). The CDR3 totals 16 residues. Here the CDR3 DNA reads TGTGCCAGCAGCCATTGGGGACTAGCGGACCAAGAGACCCAGTACTTC. Protein sequence: CASSHWGLADQETQYF.

The V gene is TRBV30, the J gene TRBJ1-1, with TRBD1 identical over 7 bases. The length of the CDR3 is 12 residues. V lost 0 bases, J lost 13 bases, and 8 bases stayed unmatched. Germline CDR1 and CDR2: GTSNPN and SVGIG (reference sequence). As DNA, the CDR3 is TGTGCCTGGAGTGTAGGACAGGCTGGCGGTTTCTTT. Its translation is CAWSVGQAGGFF.

The chain recombines TRBV4-2 with TRBJ1-2; D is undetermined. Per germline, CDR1 LGHNA and CDR2 YNFKEQ. The CDR3 consists of 18 residues. V shed 0 bases and J shed 3 bases, with 20 bases lying between them. The CDR3 region has the DNA TGTGCCAGCAGCCAAGATTTCAGGTCAGGACGGGGATACTATGGCTACACCTTC. This sequence encodes CASSQDFRSGRGYYGYTF.

This chain uses TRBV5-6 with TRBJ2-7; TRBD2 matches at 10 bases. J lost 0 bases, V lost 3 bases, and 0 bases had no gene match. The length of the CDR3 is 14 residues. CDR1 SGHDT and CDR2 YYEEEE come from the germline V gene. The CDR3 nucleotides are TGTGCCAGCAGCTCTAGCGGGAGCTCCTACGAGCAGTACTTC. It encodes CASSSSGSSYEQYF.

The V call is TRBV5-1, the J call TRBJ2-1; 8 nucleotides match TRBD2. Looked up from germline, CDR1 is SGHRS and CDR2 is YFSETQ. V was clipped by 0 bases and J by 5 bases; unmatched bases: 4. This CDR3 is 15 amino acids long. The CDR3 bases are TGCGCCAGCAGCTTGGAACTAGCGGATGACAATGAGCAGTTCTTC. It translates to CASSLELADDNEQFF.

In nucleotides, the CDR3 is TGTGCCAGCAGTTTAACAGGGTTCCTCGGCGAGCAGTACTTC. Residues: CASSLTGFLGEQYF. V gene TRBV2 combines with J gene TRBJ2-7; D may be TRBD1 (6 bases). In germline, CDR1 is SNHLY, CDR2 FYNNEI. The V and J ends lost 5 bases and 6 bases respectively, with 17 bases between them. The CDR3 loop spans 14 amino acids.

The V and J genes are TRBV27 and TRBJ2-4, with a possible D match to TRBD2 (5 bases). V was cut by 5 bases and J by 2 bases, with 16 bases left in between. Germline assignment: CDR1 MNHEY and CDR2 SMNVEV (reference sequence). The CDR3 has 16 residues. For the CDR3, the DNA is TGTGCCAGCAGTCCTATGAGCGGTGACCCCAAAAACATTCAGTACTTC. The encoded protein is CASSPMSGDPKNIQYF.

The chain joins TRBV15 to TRBJ2-2, with no clear D. This CDR3 spans 15 amino acids. CDR1 LNHNV and CDR2 YYDKDF come from the germline V gene (reference sequence). Trimming removed 0 bases at V and 7 bases at J, with 12 bases between. CDR3 sequence reads: CATSRDASKIGELFF. The CDR3 region has the DNA TGTGCCACCAGCAGAGATGCGTCGAAGATCGGGGAGCTGTTTTTT. The full variable domain, its missing parts supplied by reference TRBV15 and TRBJ2-2, is DAMVIQNPRYQVTQFGKPVTLSCSQTLNHNVMYWYQQKSSQAPKLLFHYYDKDFNNEADTPDNFQSRRPNTSFCFLDIRSPGLGDTAMYLCATSRDASKIGELFFGEGSRLTVL.

The V and J genes are TRBV27 and TRBJ1-6; 10 bases align to TRBD1. CDR3 length: 14 residues. CDR1 MNHEY and CDR2 SMNVEV come from the germline V gene (reference sequence). Germline trimming cut 5 bases from V and 10 bases from J; bases unmatched to any gene: 5. CDR3 protein: CASSRDRGVSPLHF. Here the CDR3 DNA reads TGTGCCAGCAGTCGGGACAGGGGAGTCTCACCCCTCCACTTT.

As DNA, the CDR3 is TGTGCCAGCAGCTTGACAGGGGGGAATAGCAATCAGCCCCAGCATTTT. It yields the protein CASSLTGGNSNQPQHF. The rearrangement joins TRBV7-2 to TRBJ1-5; 9 positions agree with TRBD1. V trimming: 3 bases; J trimming: 0 bases; junction bases outside the gene matches: 3. CDR1 is SGHTA and CDR2 is FQGNSA in the germline V gene. The CDR3 runs 16 residues.

This clone was counted a single time. The DNA of the CDR3 is TGTGCCAGCAGCGATGGGGGACAGGTGGCCGAGCAGTACTTC. Translating it yields CASSDGGQVAEQYF. This chain links TRBV2 with TRBJ2-7, with 8 bases identical to TRBD1. Germline V gene lookup returns CDR1 SNHLY and CDR2 FYNNEI. With 6 bases clipped from V and 6 bases from J, the junction kept 10 bases outside the gene matches. The CDR3 has 14 residues.

The chain links TRBV5-4 to TRBJ2-5, with 10 bases aligning to TRBD2. The V segment lost 1 base and the J segment 4 bases; nucleotides outside the gene matches: 7. This CDR3 comprises 16 residues. Germline CDR1 SGHNT, CDR2 YYREEE (reference sequence). Here the CDR3 DNA reads TGTGCCAGCAGCTTGCGCCTAGCGGGAGTAGGAGAGACCCAGTACTTC. This sequence encodes CASSLRLAGVGETQYF.